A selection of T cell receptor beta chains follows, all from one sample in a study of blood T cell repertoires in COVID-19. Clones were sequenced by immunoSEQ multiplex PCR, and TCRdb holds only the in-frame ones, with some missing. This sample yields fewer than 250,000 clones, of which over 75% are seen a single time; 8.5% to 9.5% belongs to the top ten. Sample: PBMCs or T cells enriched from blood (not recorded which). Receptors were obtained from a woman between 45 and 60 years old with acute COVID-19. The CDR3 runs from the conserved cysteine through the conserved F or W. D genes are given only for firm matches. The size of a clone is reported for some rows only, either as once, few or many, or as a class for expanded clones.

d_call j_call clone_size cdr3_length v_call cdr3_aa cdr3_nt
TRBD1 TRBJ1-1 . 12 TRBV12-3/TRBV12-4 CASSSSDRGAFF TGTGCCAGCAGTTCGTCGGACAGGGGAGCTTTCTTT
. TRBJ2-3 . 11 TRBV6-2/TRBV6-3 CASSYPNTQYF TGTGCCAGCAGTTACCCTAATACGCAGTATTTT
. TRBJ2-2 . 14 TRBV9 CASSDRAATGELFF TGTGCCAGCAGCGACAGGGCGGCCACCGGGGAGCTGTTTTTT
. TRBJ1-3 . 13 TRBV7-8 CASSSRGYNTIYF TGTGCCAGCAGCTCCAGGGGTTACAACACCATATATTTT
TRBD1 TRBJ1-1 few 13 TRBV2 CASTDRGTDEAFF TGTGCCAGCACCGACAGGGGAACGGATGAAGCTTTCTTT
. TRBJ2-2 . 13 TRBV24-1 CATSVLVPGELFF TGTGCCACCAGTGTCCTAGTACCCGGGGAGCTGTTTTTT
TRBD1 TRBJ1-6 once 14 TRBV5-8 CASSSGQGASPLHF TGTGCCAGCAGTTCGGGACAGGGAGCCTCACCCCTCCACTTT
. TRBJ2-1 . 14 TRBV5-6 CASSLPDIYNEQFF TGTGCCAGCAGCCTACCGGACATATACAATGAGCAGTTCTTC
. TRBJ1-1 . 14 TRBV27 CASSLLGGDTEAFF TGTGCCAGCAGTTTGCTCGGGGGTGACACTGAAGCTTTCTTT
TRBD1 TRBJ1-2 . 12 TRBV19 CASAEGAHGYTF TGTGCCAGTGCCGAGGGGGCGCATGGCTACACCTTC
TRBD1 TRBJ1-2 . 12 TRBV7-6 CASSLTGAGYTF TGTGCCAGCAGCTTGACAGGGGCTGGCTACACCTTC
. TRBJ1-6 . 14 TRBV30 CAWRGQSNNSPLHF TGTGCCTGGAGAGGACAGTCCAATAATTCACCCCTCCACTTT
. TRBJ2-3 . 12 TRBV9 CASSVVGDTQYF TGTGCCAGCAGCGTAGTCGGAGATACGCAGTATTTT
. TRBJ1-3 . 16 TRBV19 CASSISGRASGNTIYF TGTGCCAGTAGTATATCGGGCAGGGCCTCTGGAAACACCATATATTTT
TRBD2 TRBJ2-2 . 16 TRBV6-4 CASSPGGGLDTGELFF TGTGCCAGCAGTCCCGGGGGGGGCCTGGACACCGGGGAGCTGTTTTTT
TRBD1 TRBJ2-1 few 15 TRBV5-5 CASSPGQGGYNEQFF TGTGCCAGCAGCCCGGGACAGGGGGGCTACAATGAGCAGTTCTTC
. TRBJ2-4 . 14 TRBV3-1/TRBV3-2 CASSQARAKNIQYF TGTGCCAGCAGCCAAGCTAGGGCCAAAAACATTCAGTACTTC
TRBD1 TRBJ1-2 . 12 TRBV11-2 CASISQGAGYTF TGTGCCAGCATCTCACAGGGGGCCGGCTACACCTTC
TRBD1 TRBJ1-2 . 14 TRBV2 CASQRGQAYYGYTF TGTGCCAGCCAGCGGGGACAGGCATACTATGGCTACACCTTC
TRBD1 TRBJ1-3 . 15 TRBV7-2 CASSLAPRQGDTIYF TGTGCCAGCAGCTTAGCCCCGAGACAGGGGGACACCATATATTTT
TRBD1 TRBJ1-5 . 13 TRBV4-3 CASSHNRGQPQHF TGCGCCAGCAGCCATAACAGGGGCCAGCCCCAGCATTTT
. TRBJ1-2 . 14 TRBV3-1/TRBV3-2 CASSQDTGEDGYTF TGTGCCAGCAGCCAAGATACAGGCGAGGATGGCTACACCTTC
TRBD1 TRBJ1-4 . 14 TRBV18 CASSLIRDSEKLFF TGTGCCAGCTCACTTATCCGGGACAGTGAAAAACTGTTTTTT
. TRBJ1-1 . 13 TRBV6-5 CASKKQVDTEAFF TGTGCCAGCAAGAAACAGGTCGATACTGAAGCTTTCTTT
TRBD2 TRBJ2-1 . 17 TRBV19 CASSIDPTGGSYNEQFF TGTGCCAGTAGTATAGACCCAACGGGGGGATCCTACAATGAGCAGTTCTTC
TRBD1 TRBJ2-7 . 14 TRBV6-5 CASSRPGQYYEQYF TGTGCCAGCAGTAGACCGGGACAGTACTACGAGCAGTACTTC
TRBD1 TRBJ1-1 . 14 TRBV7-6 CASSPQGGNTEAFF TGTGCCAGCAGTCCCCAGGGGGGGAACACTGAAGCTTTCTTT
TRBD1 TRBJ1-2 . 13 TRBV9 CAPRTRGLGGYTF TGTGCCCCGCGGACCAGGGGGCTGGGAGGCTACACCTTC
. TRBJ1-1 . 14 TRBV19 CASNQDSLNTEAFF TGTGCCAGTAATCAGGACAGCCTGAACACTGAAGCTTTCTTT
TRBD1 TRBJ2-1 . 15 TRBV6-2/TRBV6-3 CASSFTGGLYNEQFF TGTGCCAGCAGTTTTACAGGGGGCCTGTACAATGAGCAGTTCTTC
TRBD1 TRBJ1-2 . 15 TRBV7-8 CASSLDRRTGAGYTF TGTGCCAGCAGCTTAGATCGCAGGACAGGCGCCGGCTACACCTTC